One sample yielded the 3 T cell receptor beta chains listed below, sequenced in a study of T-cell reconstitution after alpha-beta-depleted transplantation in children. Unique molecular identifiers tagged the TCRbeta library. TCRdb fed the PCR reads into MiXCR, producing one record per CDR3 protein. The sample holds hundreds of thousands of distinct CDR3 sequences, 16% seen once. This specimen was PBMCs, mostly from graft donor cells, taken 360 days after TCRalphabeta/CD19-depleted stem cell transplant. Every receptor here comes from a boy under three years old who had a stem cell transplant for Wiskott-Aldrich syndrome, so the T cells may come from the graft donor.

This sequence joins TRBV20-1 and TRBJ1-1; D is possibly TRBD1 (6 bases). Germline V lookup: CDR1 DFQATT, CDR2 SNEGSKA (reference sequence). The CDR3 loop spans 13 amino acids. V lost 6 bases and J 5 bases, leaving 16 bases between the germline ends. CDR3 sequence reads: CSAFQGRGTEAFF. In DNA, the CDR3 is TGCAGTGCATTTCAGGGGCGGGGAACTGAAGCTTTCTTT.

This clonotype appeared a few times. The V and J genes are TRBV10-2 and TRBJ2-7, with D uncertain. This CDR3 is built from 13 residues. CDR1 WSHSY and CDR2 SAAADI come from the germline V gene. Trimming took off 8 bases at V and 6 bases at J, with 17 bases between the two ends. CDR3 DNA: TGCGCCAGCGAACCAGGTGGGCCCGGCGAGCAGTACTTC. Amino acid sequence: CASEPGGPGEQYF.

This clonotype was detected a few times. The chain combines TRBV20-1 with TRBJ2-3; D may be TRBD1 (6 bases). The CDR3 contains 14 residues. V lost 1 base and J lost 2, with 10 bases in between. Per the germline V gene, CDR1 is DFQATT and CDR2 is SNEGSKA (reference sequence). CDR3 loop: CSARGGQFTDTQYF. CDR3 bases: TGCAGTGCTAGAGGTGGACAGTTCACAGATACGCAGTATTTT.